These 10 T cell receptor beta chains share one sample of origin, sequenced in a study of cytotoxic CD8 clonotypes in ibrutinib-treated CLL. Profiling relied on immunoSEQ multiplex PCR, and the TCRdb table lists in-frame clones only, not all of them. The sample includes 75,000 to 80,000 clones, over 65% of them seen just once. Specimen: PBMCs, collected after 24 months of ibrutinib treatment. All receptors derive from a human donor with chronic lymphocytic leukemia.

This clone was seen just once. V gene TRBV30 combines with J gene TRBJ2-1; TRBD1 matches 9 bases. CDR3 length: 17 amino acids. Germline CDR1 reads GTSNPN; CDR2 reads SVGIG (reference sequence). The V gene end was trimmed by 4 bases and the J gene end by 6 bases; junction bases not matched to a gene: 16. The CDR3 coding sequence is TGTGCCTGGACCCGGGACAGGGTTGCCCCAGGCGTCAATGAGCAGTTCTTC. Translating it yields CAWTRDRVAPGVNEQFF.

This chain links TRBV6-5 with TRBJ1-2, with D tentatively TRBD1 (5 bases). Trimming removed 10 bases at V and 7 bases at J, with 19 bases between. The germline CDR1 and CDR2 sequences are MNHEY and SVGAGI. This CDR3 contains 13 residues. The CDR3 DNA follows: TGTGCCACCACAGTCGGCGGGACCGTTGGCTACACCTTC. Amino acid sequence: CATTVGGTVGYTF.

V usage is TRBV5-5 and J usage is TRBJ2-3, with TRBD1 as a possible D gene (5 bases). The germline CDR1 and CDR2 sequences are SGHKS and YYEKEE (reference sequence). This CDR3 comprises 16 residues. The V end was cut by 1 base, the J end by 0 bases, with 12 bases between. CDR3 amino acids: CASSLWGGASTDTQYF. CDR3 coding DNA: TGTGCCAGCAGCTTGTGGGGCGGAGCCAGCACAGATACGCAGTATTTT.

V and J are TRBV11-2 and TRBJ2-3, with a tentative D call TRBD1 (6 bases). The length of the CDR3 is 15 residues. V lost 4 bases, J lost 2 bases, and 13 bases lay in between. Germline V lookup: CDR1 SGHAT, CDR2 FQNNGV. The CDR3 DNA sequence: TGTGCCAGCAGCTACAACAGGGCTCCCACAGATACGCAGTATTTT. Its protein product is CASSYNRAPTDTQYF.

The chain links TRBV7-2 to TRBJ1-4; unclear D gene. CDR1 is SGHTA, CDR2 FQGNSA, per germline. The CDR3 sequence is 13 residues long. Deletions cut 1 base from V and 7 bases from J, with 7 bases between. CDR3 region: CASSLVGGEKLFF. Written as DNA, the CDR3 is TGTGCCAGCAGCTTAGTGGGCGGTGAAAAACTGTTTTTT.

This CDR3 is CATSGRVAGELFF. In DNA form, the CDR3 reads TGTGCCACCTCGGGGAGGGTTGCCGGGGAGCTGTTTTTT. The gene calls are TRBV2 and TRBJ2-2; 7 bases line up with TRBD2. V lost 10 bases, J lost 6 bases, and 8 bases stayed unmatched. This CDR3 is built from 13 residues. CDR1 and CDR2 from the germline V gene are SNHLY and FYNNEI.

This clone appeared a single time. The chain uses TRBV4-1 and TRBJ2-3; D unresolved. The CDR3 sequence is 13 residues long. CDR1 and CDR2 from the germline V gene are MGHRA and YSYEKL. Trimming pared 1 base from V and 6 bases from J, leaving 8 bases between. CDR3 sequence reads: CASSQVPGDTQYF. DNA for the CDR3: TGCGCCAGCAGCCAAGTCCCCGGGGATACGCAGTATTTT.

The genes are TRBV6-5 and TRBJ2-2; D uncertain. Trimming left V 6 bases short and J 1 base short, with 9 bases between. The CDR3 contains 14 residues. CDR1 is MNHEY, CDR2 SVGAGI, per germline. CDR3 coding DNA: TGTGCCAGCAGCCTGGCTCGGAACACCGGGGAGCTGTTTTTT. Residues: CASSLARNTGELFF.

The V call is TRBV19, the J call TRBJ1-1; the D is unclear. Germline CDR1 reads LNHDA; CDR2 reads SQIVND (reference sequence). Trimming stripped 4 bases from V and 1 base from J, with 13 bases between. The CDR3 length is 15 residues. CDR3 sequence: CASSRRGQPNTEAFF. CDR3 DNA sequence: TGTGCCAGTAGTAGACGAGGGCAGCCGAACACTGAAGCTTTCTTT. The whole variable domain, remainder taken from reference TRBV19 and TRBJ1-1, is DGGITQSPKYLFRKEGQNVTLSCEQNLNHDAMYWYRQDPGQGLRLIYYSQIVNDFQKGDIAEGYSVSREKKESFPLTVTSAQKNPTAFYLCASSRRGQPNTEAFFGQGTRLTVV.

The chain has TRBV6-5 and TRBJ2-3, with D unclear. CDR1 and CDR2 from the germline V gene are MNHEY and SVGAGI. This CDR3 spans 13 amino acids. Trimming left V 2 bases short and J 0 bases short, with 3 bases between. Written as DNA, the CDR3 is TGTGCCAGCAGTTACCCGAGCACAGATACGCAGTATTTT. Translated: CASSYPSTDTQYF.